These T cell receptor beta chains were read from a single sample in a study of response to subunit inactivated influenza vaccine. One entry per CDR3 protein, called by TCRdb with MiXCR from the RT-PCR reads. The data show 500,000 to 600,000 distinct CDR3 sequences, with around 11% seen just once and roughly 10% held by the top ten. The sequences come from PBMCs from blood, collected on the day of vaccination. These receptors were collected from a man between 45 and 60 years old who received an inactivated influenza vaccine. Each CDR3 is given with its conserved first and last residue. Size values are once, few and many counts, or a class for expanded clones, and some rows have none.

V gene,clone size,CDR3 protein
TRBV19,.,CASSTPGTGENEQFF
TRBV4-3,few,CASSQHGTSGHNEQFF
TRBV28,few,CASKPYAGTPSYEQYF
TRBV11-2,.,CASSLVRGTRTDTQYF
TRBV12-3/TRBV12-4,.,CASSTAGTRSEQYF
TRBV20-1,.,CSAHEGAASYNEQFF
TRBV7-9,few,CASSLGYFREANEKLFF
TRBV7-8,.,CASSTAGGPEDTQYF
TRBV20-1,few,CSAPEGFGTEAFF
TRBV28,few,CASSLMSRVHHEQYF
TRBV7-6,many,CASSLVPESYNEQFF
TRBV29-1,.,CSVRTSQETQYF
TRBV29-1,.,CSVLGGGEKLFF
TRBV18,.,CASSPNDRDTGELFF
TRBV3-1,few,CASRRRGSTGELFF
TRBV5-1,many,CASSLEAGTRETQYF
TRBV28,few,CASSFPPGSLTEQYF
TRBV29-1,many,CSVVGQSGYYGYTF
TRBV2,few,CASSHFISHTDTQYF
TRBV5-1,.,CASSLSGAGVTGELFF
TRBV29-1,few,CSVRGLQGGDTDTQYF
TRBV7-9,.,CASSSRGFSYEQYF
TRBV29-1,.,CSVRTSGATDTQYF
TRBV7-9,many,CASSSGQAIYGYTF